Listed here are 27 T cell receptor beta chains from one sample, sequenced in a study of blood T cell repertoires in COVID-19. Sequenced by immunoSEQ multiplex PCR; TCRdb stores in-frame clones only, minus some. This table holds some 500,000 clones, 88% found once. Sequencing was carried out using PBMCs or T cells enriched from blood (not recorded which). All receptors come from a woman between 40 and 55 years old who had recovered from COVID-19.

This chain links TRBV11-2 with TRBJ2-4; D might be TRBD1 (8 bases). The CDR3 extends over 18 amino acids. Germline V lookup: CDR1 SGHAT, CDR2 FQNNGV. Trimming took off 4 bases at V and 1 base at J, with 20 bases between the two ends. The CDR3 sequence: CASSYRWGGQAAKNIQYF. For the CDR3, the DNA is TGTGCCAGCAGCTATAGATGGGGGGGACAGGCGGCCAAAAACATTCAGTACTTC.

This CDR3 is CASSSTTLDRFYGYTF. CDR3 nucleotides: TGTGCCAGCAGCTCGACAACCTTGGACAGATTCTATGGCTACACCTTC. The chain joins TRBV7-9 to TRBJ1-2; the D gene is possibly TRBD1 (6 bases). The CDR3 totals 16 residues. The ends were cut back, 4 bases at V and 4 bases at J, with 19 bases in the middle. Germline values: CDR1 SEHNR, CDR2 FQNEAQ (reference sequence).

V gene TRBV7-9 combines with J gene TRBJ2-4; D unresolved. Germline V lookup: CDR1 SEHNR, CDR2 FQNEAQ (reference sequence). V gave up 3 bases and J gave up 8 bases, with 11 bases separating them. CDR3 length: 13 amino acids. The CDR3 DNA sequence: TGTGCCAGCAGCTTTGAGAGTGGGCACATTCAGTACTTC. Translating gives CASSFESGHIQYF. The complete variable domain, with remaining parts taken from reference TRBV7-9 and TRBJ2-4, reads DTGVSQNPRHKITKRGQNVTFRCDPISEHNRLYWYRQTLGQGPEFLTYFQNEAQLEKSRLLSDRFSAERPKGSFSTLEIQRTEQGDSAMYLCASSFESGHIQYFGAGTRLSVL.

This chain connects TRBV2 to TRBJ2-5; TRBD2 is a possible D gene (7 bases). Trimming pared 10 bases from V and 4 bases from J, leaving 16 bases between. The germline gives CDR1 SNHLY, CDR2 FYNNEI. CDR3 size: 13 residues. The CDR3 DNA reads as TGTGCCACGGTCGGGGGGCGCTCAGAGACCCAGTACTTC. Translation gives CATVGGRSETQYF.

V is TRBV19 and J is TRBJ1-6; D call uncertain. CDR3 length: 15 residues. Germline V CDR1 and CDR2: LNHDA, SQIVND (reference sequence). Trimming took off 3 bases at V and 0 bases at J, with 6 bases between the two ends. CDR3 protein: CASSIASSYNSPLHF. CDR3 in DNA: TGTGCCAGTAGTATCGCGAGCTCCTATAATTCACCCCTCCACTTT.

The chain combines TRBV3-1 (or the pseudogene TRBV3-2) with TRBJ1-5, with TRBD1 matching over 8 bases. V dropped 0 bases and J dropped 3; count of bases not matched to a gene: 10. This CDR3 region has 18 residues. CDR1 is LGHDT, CDR2 YNNKEL, per germline (reference sequence). The CDR3 here is CASSQDPQGAGDNQPQHF. CDR3 sequence (DNA): TGTGCCAGCAGCCAAGATCCCCAGGGGGCTGGTGACAATCAGCCCCAGCATTTT.

V is TRBV6-5 and J is TRBJ2-2, with 7 bases identical to TRBD2. This CDR3 is built from 14 residues. Germline V gives CDR1 MNHEY, CDR2 SVGAGI. The ends lost 11 bases at V and 4 bases at J; junction bases unmatched: 10. The CDR3 protein is CALIAGISTGELFF. CDR3 bases: TGTGCCCTTATAGCGGGTATAAGCACCGGGGAGCTGTTTTTT.

The chain links TRBV29-1 to TRBJ1-2, with D maybe TRBD1 (5 bases). CDR3 length equals 11 residues. The V gene lost 3 bases and the J gene lost 6 bases, with 8 bases spanning the gap. The germline V gene encodes CDR1 SQVTM and CDR2 ANQGSEA. This chain's CDR3 is CSVDRGDGYTF. In nucleotides, the CDR3 is TGCAGCGTTGATAGGGGCGATGGCTACACCTTC.

The chain recombines TRBV5-1 with TRBJ1-6, with 8 bases aligning to TRBD1. CDR3 length equals 16 residues. Trimming cost V 0 bases and J 1 base; bases outside gene matches: 0. Germline V CDR1 and CDR2: SGHRS, YFSETQ. CDR3 amino acids: CASSLGQGSYNSPLHF. The CDR3 DNA reads TGCGCCAGCAGCTTGGGACAGGGGTCCTATAATTCACCCCTCCACTTT.

The V gene is TRBV12-3 or TRBV12-4, the J gene TRBJ2-4, with D possibly being TRBD2 (6 bases). V was pared by 6 bases and J by 5 bases, with 11 bases between. CDR3 length: 13 amino acids. CDR3 sequence: CASSRPGENIQYF. The DNA of the CDR3 is TGTGCCAGCAGCCGCCCGGGGGAAAACATTCAGTACTTC.

This rearrangement joins TRBV27 to TRBJ1-2; D gene ambiguous. The CDR3 extends over 16 amino acids. Germline-derived CDR1 and CDR2 are MNHEY and SMNVEV (reference sequence). V was shortened by 2 bases and J by 5 bases, with 18 bases between the two germline ends. CDR3 nucleotide sequence: TGTGCCAGCAGTTTAATCCGGGGTCGTGGAGAATATGGCTACACCTTC. Translated: CASSLIRGRGEYGYTF.

V and J are TRBV10-3 and TRBJ1-1; D call uncertain. The CDR3 runs 14 residues. V lost 0 bases and J 7 bases, leaving 12 bases between the germline ends. Germline V gene data show CDR1 as ENHRY and CDR2 as SYGVKD. CDR3 region: CAISESSFAGEAFF. In DNA, the CDR3 is TGTGCCATCAGTGAGTCGAGCTTCGCCGGTGAAGCTTTCTTT.

The V gene is TRBV4-1, the J gene TRBJ1-2; a possible D gene is TRBD1 (5 bases). V lost 5 bases and J lost 8, with 21 bases in between. CDR3 length: 15 residues. Germline values: CDR1 MGHRA, CDR2 YSYEKL. CDR3 loop: CASSSPGGRESGYTF. DNA for the CDR3: TGCGCCAGCAGCTCCCCCGGGGGGAGGGAGAGCGGCTACACCTTC.

The CDR3 sequence: CATSSPRLAGAGGSTGELFF. As DNA, the CDR3 is TGTGCCACCAGCTCCCCCAGGCTAGCGGGAGCCGGGGGATCCACCGGGGAGCTGTTTTTT. V is TRBV15 and J is TRBJ2-2, with 10 bases identical to TRBD2. V dropped 5 bases and J dropped 4; count of bases not matched to a gene: 19. The CDR3 consists of 20 residues. Germline loops: CDR1 LNHNV, CDR2 YYDKDF (reference sequence). Full variable domain (rest looked up from reference TRBV15 and TRBJ2-2): DAMVIQNPRYQVTQFGKPVTLSCSQTLNHNVMYWYQQKSSQAPKLLFHYYDKDFNNEADTPDNFQSRRPNTSFCFLDIRSPGLGDTAMYLCATSSPRLAGAGGSTGELFFGEGSRLTVL.

This clone was counted a single time. This chain connects TRBV6-5 to TRBJ1-2, with TRBD1 as a possible D gene (5 bases). Germline V gene sequence: CDR1 MNHEY, CDR2 SVGAGI. V shed 2 bases and J shed 7 bases, with 14 bases lying between them. This CDR3 comprises 14 residues. In DNA, the CDR3 is TGTGCCAGCAGTTACCGCACAAATAGGGGTGGCTACACCTTC. This encodes CASSYRTNRGGYTF.

This clone was seen once. This chain links TRBV30 with TRBJ1-1; D might be TRBD1 (6 bases). V was clipped by 4 bases and J by 4 bases, with 19 bases between them. This CDR3 comprises 15 residues. Germline V gene lookup returns CDR1 GTSNPN and CDR2 SVGIG (reference sequence). For the CDR3, the DNA is TGTGCCTGGAAATCAGGGGTCCTCCGTGGCACTGAAGCTTTCTTT. Protein: CAWKSGVLRGTEAFF.

This chain links TRBV11-2 with TRBJ1-3, with TRBD1 as a possible D gene (6 bases). V was clipped by 5 bases and J by 0 bases, with 23 bases between them. Germline-derived CDR1 and CDR2 are SGHAT and FQNNGV. CDR3 length: 19 residues. The CDR3 sequence: CASSLNPLRQAPSGNTIYF. In nucleotides, the CDR3 is TGTGCCAGCAGCCTCAACCCCCTAAGACAGGCGCCCTCTGGAAACACCATATATTTT. The whole variable domain, filled in from reference TRBV11-2 and TRBJ1-3, reads EAGVAQSPRYKIIEKRQSVAFWCNPISGHATLYWYQQILGQGPKLLIQFQNNGVVDDSQLPKDRFSAERLKGVDSTLKIQPAKLEDSAVYLCASSLNPLRQAPSGNTIYFGEGSWLTVV.

The chain employs TRBV2 and TRBJ1-1; 7 nucleotides agree with TRBD1. Per germline, CDR1 SNHLY and CDR2 FYNNEI. This CDR3 is built from 14 residues. Germline trimming cut 5 bases from V and 0 bases from J; bases unmatched to any gene: 3. The CDR3 sequence: CASSSRGLNTEAFF. CDR3 DNA: TGTGCCAGCAGTTCAAGGGGGCTGAACACTGAAGCTTTCTTT.

This clone has only one observation. The chain employs TRBV5-6 and TRBJ2-7, with 13 bases identical to TRBD2. The CDR3 length is 16 residues. Trimming at V came to 1 base and at J to 5 bases, leaving 6 bases not matched to a gene. Germline CDR1 SGHDT, CDR2 YYEEEE. This CDR3 is CASSLTLAGGPHEQYF. For the CDR3, the DNA is TGTGCCAGCAGCTTGACACTAGCGGGAGGGCCCCACGAGCAGTACTTC. The whole variable domain, remainder taken from reference TRBV5-6 and TRBJ2-7, is DAGVTQSPTHLIKTRGQQVTLRCSPKSGHDTVSWYQQALGQGPQFIFQYYEEEERQRGNFPDRFSGHQFPNYSSELNVNALLLGDSALYLCASSLTLAGGPHEQYFGPGTRLTVT.

The genes are TRBV14 and TRBJ1-1; no reliable D call. Germline V lookup: CDR1 SGHDN, CDR2 FVKESK. V lost 0 bases and J 5 bases, leaving 7 bases between the germline ends. This CDR3 is 13 amino acids long. CDR3 DNA: TGTGCCAGCAGCCAAGATAGGAGGACTGAAGCTTTCTTT. Amino acids: CASSQDRRTEAFF.

This rearrangement joins TRBV5-1 to TRBJ2-7, with D possibly TRBD2 on 6 matching bases. V was pared by 4 bases and J by 0 bases, with 17 bases between. Germline CDR1 and CDR2: SGHRS and YFSETQ. The CDR3 is 16 residues long. In DNA form, the CDR3 reads TGCGCCAGCAGCCCCGGGAGAAGACCATCCTCCTACGAGCAGTACTTC. This gives the protein CASSPGRRPSSYEQYF.

This chain connects TRBV18 to TRBJ2-5; TRBD2 aligns across 11 bases. After removal of 0 bases from V and 4 bases from J, the junction contained 1 base not matched to a gene. The CDR3 contains 15 residues. Germline CDR1 and CDR2: KGHSH and LQKENI. The CDR3 loop reads CASSPPGLAGETQYF. The CDR3 DNA reads TGTGCCAGCTCACCACCCGGACTAGCGGGAGAGACCCAGTACTTC.

This clone was counted a few times. The V and J genes are TRBV6-5 and TRBJ1-2, with D tentatively TRBD1 (5 bases). Trimming took 6 bases from V and 9 from J, leaving 11 bases between them. Germline V lookup: CDR1 MNHEY, CDR2 SVGAGI. CDR3 length: 11 amino acids. The CDR3 spells CASRGQVSYTF. The CDR3 nucleotides read TGTGCCAGCAGAGGACAAGTTAGCTACACCTTC.

The chain uses TRBV19 and TRBJ2-3, with TRBD1 matching over 10 bases. This CDR3 contains 16 residues. The ends lost 7 bases at V and 1 base at J; junction bases unmatched: 8. CDR1 is LNHDA and CDR2 is SQIVND in the germline V gene (reference sequence). The CDR3 nucleotides read TGTGCCAGTACTCAAAAGGGGACAGGGGGCACAGATACGCAGTATTTT. Translation gives CASTQKGTGGTDTQYF.

This sequence joins TRBV18 and TRBJ1-4, with D possibly TRBD1 on 5 matching bases. The CDR3 covers 13 residues. The V end was cut by 2 bases, the J end by 8 bases, with 9 bases between. The germline V gene encodes CDR1 KGHSH and CDR2 LQKENI. CDR3 sequence reads: CASSPGREEKLFF. CDR3 bases: TGTGCCAGCTCACCAGGCAGGGAAGAAAAACTGTTTTTT.

The chain uses TRBV7-2 and TRBJ2-2; no definite D call. The CDR3 is made up of 13 amino acids. V was shortened by 6 bases and J by 4 bases, with 9 bases between the two germline ends. Germline CDR1 and CDR2: SGHTA and FQGNSA. Here the CDR3 DNA reads TGTGCCAGCAGTACCGACTCCACCGGGGAGCTGTTTTTT. Translated: CASSTDSTGELFF. Variable domain in full (rest from reference TRBV7-2 and TRBJ2-2): GAGVSQSPSNKVTEKGKDVELRCDPISGHTALYWYRQSLGQGLEFLIYFQGNSAPDKSGLPSDRFSAERTGGSVSTLTIQRTQQEDSAVYLCASSTDSTGELFFGEGSRLTVL.

The chain combines TRBV5-1 with TRBJ2-1, with 12 bases fitting TRBD2. CDR1 and CDR2 from the germline V gene are SGHRS and YFSETQ. This CDR3 is built from 17 residues. The junction had 9 bases not matched to a gene; V was cut back by 2 bases and J by 6 bases. The CDR3, as DNA: TGCGCCAGCAGCTTCCCCCTAGCGGGAGGGCCGTCCAATGAGCAGTTCTTC. Translation gives CASSFPLAGGPSNEQFF.